These 8 T cell receptor beta chains share one sample of origin, sequenced in a study of breast tumors, draining lymph nodes, adjacent tissues. Samples came from axillary lymph nodes draining the breast cancer. TCRdb reanalysed the multiplex PCR reads using MiXCR and keeps one entry per CDR3 protein. The sample consists of about 140,000 distinct CDR3 sequences, about 30% of them appearing once. The sample comprised axillary lymph node tissue. The receptors were gathered from a female donor with breast cancer. Some clones in this sample may be carry-over from other donors' samples.

The chain has TRBV7-9 and TRBJ2-5; TRBD2 matches 7 bases. The CDR3 loop spans 12 amino acids. Germline trimming cut 7 bases from V and 9 bases from J; bases unmatched to any gene: 8. From germline, CDR1 is SEHNR and CDR2 FQNEAQ (reference sequence). In nucleotides, the CDR3 is TGTGCCAGCAACACCGGGCGGGGGTCCCAGTACTTC. The encoded protein is CASNTGRGSQYF.

With regard to this clonotype: A read error may explain this, as a much larger clone is one base away. This rearrangement joins TRBV20-1 to TRBJ2-7; D possibly matches TRBD1 or TRBD2 (6 bases each). CDR1 and CDR2 (germline): DFQATT, SNEGSKA (reference sequence). This CDR3 has 18 residues. V was cut by 0 bases and J by 2 bases, with 23 bases left in between. CDR3: CSARESHRTAGNPYEQYF. Written as DNA, the CDR3 is TGCAGTGCTAGAGAATCGCACCGGACAGCGGGCAACCCCTACGAGCAGTACTTC.

Only one count was recorded for this clonotype. A read error is likely, as this CDR3 ends without the conserved phenylalanine or tryptophan. The DNA is left out, because the CDR3 cannot be placed on it with certainty; the CDR3 is given as TCRdb lists it. The chain has TRBV7-9 and TRBJ1-6; the table's D gene call, TRBD1, was not cross checked with the DNA. The CDR3 has 9 amino acids, counting both end residues. Germline V gene sequence: CDR1 SEHNR, CDR2 FQNEAQ (reference sequence). The CDR3 reads CASSKGQKT.

DNA of the CDR3: TGTGCCAGCAGCTCAGGTTGGGGGCACACTGAAAAACTGTTTTTT. Translating it yields CASSSGWGHTEKLFF. The chain uses TRBV9 and TRBJ1-4; perhaps TRBD1 as D (6 bases). Trimming stripped 4 bases from V and 7 bases from J, with 17 bases between. Germline loops: CDR1 SGDLS, CDR2 YYNGEE. This CDR3 comprises 15 residues. Based on the CDR3 plus reference TRBV9 and TRBJ1-4, the full variable domain is DSGVTQTPKHLITATGQRVTLRCSPRSGDLSVYWYQQSLDQGLQFLIQYYNGEERAKGNILERFSAQQFPDLHSELNLSSLELGDSALYFCASSSGWGHTEKLFFGSGTQLSVL.

The gene calls are TRBV10-3 and TRBJ1-2, with TRBD1 identical over 7 bases. The germline V gene encodes CDR1 ENHRY and CDR2 SYGVKD. CDR3 size: 12 residues. V was clipped by 10 bases and J by 6 bases; unmatched bases: 8. CDR3 in amino acids: CASNTGENGYTF. The CDR3 DNA follows: TGTGCCAGCAATACAGGGGAGAATGGCTACACCTTC.

The sample holds a few counts of this clonotype. The chain links TRBV5-1 to TRBJ1-1, with D possibly being TRBD1 (5 bases). The germline gives CDR1 SGHRS, CDR2 YFSETQ. This CDR3 has 16 amino acids. Trimming pared 4 bases from V and 0 bases from J, leaving 16 bases between. CDR3 coding DNA: TGCGCCAGCAGCCCAGGGTGGGGGATCATGAACACTGAAGCTTTCTTT. Translated, it gives CASSPGWGIMNTEAFF.

V gene TRBV14 combines with J gene TRBJ2-5; the match to TRBD2 covers 12 bases. The V and J ends lost 0 bases and 1 base, in that order; junction bases with no gene match: 18. The germline V gene has CDR1 SGHDN and CDR2 FVKESK. The CDR3 contains 22 residues. CDR3 amino acids: CASSQDFGATSGSEFSQETQYF. The CDR3 nucleotides are TGTGCCAGCAGCCAAGATTTTGGGGCGACTAGCGGGAGCGAATTTAGCCAAGAGACCCAGTACTTC.

In regard to this clonotype: One junction end does not reproduce the germline sequence, and a read error may be involved. The chain recombines TRBV4-2 with TRBJ1-4, with TRBD1 matching over 9 bases. In germline, CDR1 is LGHNA, CDR2 YNFKEQ. CDR3 length equals 15 residues. In DNA, the CDR3 is TGTGCCAGCTGTCTAGATCCGGGACAGGGTGAAAAACTGCTTTTT. It codes for CASCLDPGQGEKLLF.